Each of the 31 T cell receptor beta chains below was sequenced from the same sample in a study of T cell responses to AZD1222 COVID-19 vaccine (dated by TCRdb to 2020 to 2022). Taken with the paper, the label for time point translates to: baseline before first vaccination. The method behind the library was the immunoSEQ multiplex PCR assay. TCRdb took over this immuneACCESS table, retaining in-frame rearrangements with V and J assigned. Such tables are incomplete; in checked studies, under half of the missing clones stem from an unresolved V gene, and the remainder is unexplained. The sample table lists 140,000 to 150,000 clones, roughly 88% of them with a count of one. Approximately 16% of the sample is in the top ten clones. The material was peripheral blood, obtained on day 0 of AZD1222 vaccination. Receptor source: an adult in good health.

The V gene is TRBV5-4, the J gene TRBJ2-7, with 8 positions matching TRBD2. The trim removed 4 bases at V and 2 bases at J, leaving 11 bases unmatched. Germline V gene data show CDR1 as SGHNT and CDR2 as YYREEE (reference sequence). CDR3 length: 16 amino acids. This chain's CDR3 is CASSPGSSRGAYEQYF. Here the CDR3 DNA reads TGTGCCAGCAGCCCGGGTTCCTCGCGGGGGGCCTACGAGCAGTACTTC. The whole variable domain, filled in from reference TRBV5-4 and TRBJ2-7, reads ETGVTQSPTHLIKTRGQQVTLRCSSQSGHNTVSWYQQALGQGPQFIFQYYREEENGRGNFPPRFSGLQFPNYSSELNVNALELDDSALYLCASSPGSSRGAYEQYFGPGTRLTVT.

The rearrangement uses TRBV5-4 and TRBJ2-1; TRBD2 matches 8 bases. The length of the CDR3 is 15 residues. With V trimmed by 0 bases and J by 7 bases, 6 bases remained unmatched. The germline V gene has CDR1 SGHNT and CDR2 YYREEE (reference sequence). The CDR3 sequence is CASSLAGGAGNEQFF. The DNA of the CDR3 is TGTGCCAGCAGCTTGGCCGGGGGGGCGGGGAATGAGCAGTTCTTC. The full variable domain, rest sourced from reference TRBV5-4 and TRBJ2-1, is ETGVTQSPTHLIKTRGQQVTLRCSSQSGHNTVSWYQQALGQGPQFIFQYYREEENGRGNFPPRFSGLQFPNYSSELNVNALELDDSALYLCASSLAGGAGNEQFFGPGTRLTVL.

The J gene is TRBJ2-1, the V gene TRBV3-1 (or the pseudogene TRBV3-2); TRBD2 matches at 9 bases. Germline CDR1 is LGHDT and CDR2 is YNNKEL (reference sequence). This CDR3 is 16 amino acids long. V shed 2 bases and J 12 bases; nucleotides not matched to a gene: 14. The CDR3 DNA reads as TGTGCCAGCAGCCAACAGGTGGCTAGCGGGGTGCAGGGGCAGTTCTTC. Amino acids: CASSQQVASGVQGQFF.

There are a few counts of this clone. This rearrangement joins TRBV6-5 to TRBJ1-4, with TRBD1 identical over 7 bases. Trimming took 6 bases from V and 8 from J; bases not matched to a gene: 3. The CDR3 totals 12 residues. Per the germline V gene, CDR1 is MNHEY and CDR2 is SVGAGI. The CDR3 nucleotides read TGTGCCAGCAGCCGGGACAGAGAAAAACTGTTTTTT. This codes for CASSRDREKLFF.

V and J are TRBV6-5 and TRBJ1-6; a possible D gene is TRBD1 (6 bases). The germline V and J ends were trimmed by 0 bases and 10 bases, with 13 bases remaining between them. Germline V lookup: CDR1 MNHEY, CDR2 SVGAGI. This CDR3 has 15 residues. CDR3 nucleotide sequence: TGTGCCAGCAGTTACTCACAGGGTCGGTTCTCACCCCTCCACTTT. Protein product: CASSYSQGRFSPLHF.

J is TRBJ1-2 and V is TRBV5-1; no clear D. V was trimmed by 3 bases and J by 4 bases, leaving 13 bases between them. The germline V gene encodes CDR1 SGHRS and CDR2 YFSETQ. This CDR3 has 14 residues. CDR3 protein: CASSSALTPYGYTF. CDR3 DNA: TGCGCCAGCAGCTCCGCCCTAACACCCTATGGCTACACCTTC.

CDR3: CASGLAGIDTQYF. The CDR3 nucleotides read TGTGCTAGTGGTTTGGCAGGGATAGATACGCAGTATTTT. The chain uses TRBV12-5 and TRBJ2-3, with TRBD1 as a possible D gene (5 bases). The germline CDR1 and CDR2 sequences are LGHNT and FRNRAP. The CDR3 length is 13 residues. V lost 1 base to trimming and J lost 5 bases, with 7 bases between them. The full variable domain, with the rest looked up from reference TRBV12-5 and TRBJ2-3, is DARVTQTPRHKVTEMGQEVTMRCQPILGHNTVFWYRQTMMQGLELLAYFRNRAPLDDSGMPKDRFSAEMPDATLATLKIQPSEPRDSAVYFCASGLAGIDTQYFGPGTRLTVL.

This clone has only one observation. The V call is TRBV9, the J call TRBJ2-1; 9 bases are a match to TRBD1. The germline CDR1 and CDR2 sequences are SGDLS and YYNGEE. V was clipped by 3 bases and J by 2 bases; unmatched bases: 9. The length of the CDR3 is 17 residues. CDR3 bases: TGTGCCAGCAGCGCTGAACCTGGACAGGGGCCCTACAATGAGCAGTTCTTC. Protein sequence: CASSAEPGQGPYNEQFF.

V is TRBV11-3 and J is TRBJ1-1; possibly TRBD1 for D (5 bases). CDR3 length equals 19 residues. Per germline, CDR1 SGHNT and CDR2 YENEEA. V lost 5 bases to trimming and J lost 2 bases, with 27 bases between them. The CDR3 protein is CASSVVSGPGQGLNTEAFF. The DNA for the CDR3 is TGTGCCAGCAGCGTAGTTAGTGGGCCAGGGCAGGGACTAAACACTGAAGCTTTCTTT. Variable domain in full (rest from reference TRBV11-3 and TRBJ1-1): EAGVVQSPRYKIIEKKQPVAFWCNPISGHNTLYWYLQNLGQGPELLIRYENEEAVDDSQLPKDRFSAERLKGVDSTLKIQPAELGDSAVYLCASSVVSGPGQGLNTEAFFGQGTRLTVV.

This clone was observed once. The V gene is TRBV2, the J gene TRBJ2-2, with a tentative D call TRBD2 (5 bases). CDR3 length: 14 amino acids. V lost 0 bases and J lost 5, with 7 bases in between. CDR1 is SNHLY and CDR2 is FYNNEI in the germline V gene. The CDR3: CASSEARGTGELFF. The CDR3 DNA sequence: TGTGCCAGCAGTGAAGCTCGGGGAACCGGGGAGCTGTTTTTT.

V usage is TRBV7-9 and J usage is TRBJ2-5; possibly TRBD2 for D (6 bases). The CDR3 length is 16 residues. The germline V gene has CDR1 SEHNR and CDR2 FQNEAQ (reference sequence). Trimming stripped 5 bases from V and 4 bases from J, with 20 bases between. As DNA, the CDR3 is TGTGCCAGCAGCATACTCGGGACTGCGGGCGGAGAGACCCAGTACTTC. Translated, it gives CASSILGTAGGETQYF.

The V call is TRBV18, the J call TRBJ1-1, with 9 bases matching TRBD1. After removal of 8 bases from V and 7 bases from J, the junction contained 8 bases not matched to a gene. Germline CDR1 and CDR2: KGHSH and LQKENI. The CDR3 extends over 13 amino acids. The CDR3, as DNA: TGTGCCAGCGCTCGGGGACAGGGCATTGAAGCTTTCTTT. Translation gives CASARGQGIEAFF.

The chain has TRBV14 and TRBJ1-4; 10 bases are a match to TRBD1. J lost 8 bases, V lost 4 bases, and 4 bases had no gene match. CDR3 length equals 14 residues. Germline loops: CDR1 SGHDN, CDR2 FVKESK. CDR3 sequence: CASSPRTGGEKLFF. Written as DNA, the CDR3 is TGTGCCAGCAGCCCCAGGACAGGGGGAGAAAAACTGTTTTTT.

This chain uses TRBV11-2 with TRBJ2-1; 7 bases line up with TRBD2. The ends lost 8 bases at V and 0 bases at J; junction bases unmatched: 10. The CDR3 sequence is 16 residues long. Germline V CDR1 and CDR2: SGHAT, FQNNGV. The CDR3 reads CASVIGAGSSYNEQFF. DNA for the CDR3: TGTGCCAGCGTCATCGGAGCGGGGAGCTCCTACAATGAGCAGTTCTTC.

V gene TRBV7-9 combines with J gene TRBJ2-3, with no clear D. The CDR3 has 14 residues. Trimming stripped 1 base from V and 3 bases from J, with 8 bases between. CDR1 is SEHNR and CDR2 is FQNEAQ in the germline V gene (reference sequence). CDR3 sequence (DNA): TGTGCCAGCAGCTTAGGGGCTGGGACAGATACGCAGTATTTT. Its translation: CASSLGAGTDTQYF.

V gene TRBV29-1 combines with J gene TRBJ1-1; D unclear. The CDR3 spans 10 residues. Germline values: CDR1 SQVTM, CDR2 ANQGSEA. With 4 bases removed from V and 3 bases from J, the gap between germline ends came to 3 bases. The CDR3 sequence: CSVVDTEAFF. CDR3 sequence (DNA): TGCAGCGTTGTAGACACTGAAGCTTTCTTT.

On this clone itself: This CDR3 is also generated by other DNA sequences in the sample. The chain joins TRBV6-5 to TRBJ1-2; D is uncertain. The CDR3 totals 12 residues. The germline V gene has CDR1 MNHEY and CDR2 SVGAGI. The V and J ends lost 8 bases and 8 bases respectively, with 15 bases between them. The CDR3 is CASRRGKDGYTF. The CDR3 DNA reads as TGTGCCAGCCGCCGGGGTAAGGACGGCTACACCTTC.

This clone showed up just once. V and J are TRBV6-7 and TRBJ1-5; a weak D match, TRBD1 (5 bases). TRBV6-7 has ORF status, its function being uncertain. The CDR3 consists of 13 residues. V was shortened by 6 bases and J by 5 bases, with 11 bases between the two germline ends. The CDR3 loop is CASRGPRDQPQHF. The DNA of the CDR3 is TGTGCCAGCAGGGGACCGAGAGATCAGCCCCAGCATTTT.

The chain uses TRBV18 and TRBJ2-1; 8 bases fit TRBD2. The CDR3 has 15 residues. V trimming: 3 bases; J trimming: 5 bases; junction bases outside the gene matches: 6. Germline V gives CDR1 KGHSH, CDR2 LQKENI. The CDR3 nucleotides read TGTGCCAGCTCACCGTCCCGCGGGGGGAACAATGAGCAGTTCTTC. Amino acid sequence: CASSPSRGGNNEQFF. Based on the CDR3 plus reference TRBV18 and TRBJ2-1, the full variable domain is NAGVMQNPRHLVRRRGQEARLRCSPMKGHSHVYWYRQLPEEGLKFMVYLQKENIIDESGMPKERFSAEFPKEGPSILRIQQVVRGDSAAYFCASSPSRGGNNEQFFGPGTRLTVL.

V gene TRBV27 combines with J gene TRBJ2-7; 8 bases are shared with TRBD1. Trimming cost V 3 bases and J 6 bases; bases outside gene matches: 10. The V gene's germline CDR1 is MNHEY and CDR2 SMNVEV (reference sequence). This CDR3 is built from 15 residues. The CDR3 is CASSLGQVGEREQYF. CDR3 nucleotide sequence: TGTGCCAGCAGTTTGGGACAGGTTGGTGAGCGCGAGCAGTACTTC.

The chain couples TRBV27 to TRBJ1-3; D is ambiguous. Germline V gives CDR1 MNHEY, CDR2 SMNVEV (reference sequence). Trimming pared 4 bases from V and 4 bases from J, leaving 8 bases between. The CDR3 totals 13 residues. In DNA form, the CDR3 reads TGTGCCAGCAGTTCCCACACGGGAAACACCATATATTTT. Protein: CASSSHTGNTIYF.

V and J are TRBV18 and TRBJ1-5; the D is unclear. The CDR3 runs to 14 residues. Germline V CDR1 and CDR2: KGHSH, LQKENI. The V end was cut by 6 bases, the J end by 1 base, with 10 bases between. For the CDR3, the DNA is TGTGCCAGCTCTCTTGACATGAGCAATCAGCCCCAGCATTTT. It yields the protein CASSLDMSNQPQHF.

The rearrangement links TRBV3-1 (or the pseudogene TRBV3-2) to TRBJ2-4, with TRBD1 matching over 9 bases. The CDR3 spans 18 residues. V lost 9 bases, J lost 0 bases, and 15 bases stayed unmatched. Germline CDR1 LGHDT, CDR2 YNNKEL (reference sequence). CDR3: CASPGTGSFSLAKNIQYF. The CDR3 bases are TGTGCCAGTCCCGGGACAGGGTCATTTTCACTAGCCAAAAACATTCAGTACTTC.

There are a few counts of this clone. The gene calls are TRBV5-1 and TRBJ2-2, with 11 bases fitting TRBD2. CDR1 SGHRS and CDR2 YFSETQ come from the germline V gene. This CDR3 spans 15 amino acids. J lost 6 bases, V lost 1 base, and 2 bases had no gene match. The CDR3 nucleotides are TGCGCCAGCAGCTTGACTAGCGGGGGATCCGGGGAGCTGTTTTTT. It yields the protein CASSLTSGGSGELFF.

Only a few counts were recorded for this clone. The V call is TRBV2, the J call TRBJ1-2; weak D call: TRBD1 (5 bases). CDR3 length: 12 residues. V gave up 6 bases and J gave up 7 bases, with 12 bases separating them. From germline, CDR1 is SNHLY and CDR2 FYNNEI. In DNA form, the CDR3 reads TGTGCCAGCAGATTTGACAGTCCTGGCTACACCTTC. Its translation is CASRFDSPGYTF.

The chain carries TRBV6-1 and TRBJ1-2, with D possibly TRBD1 on 6 matching bases. V shed 0 bases and J shed 3 bases, with 8 bases lying between them. The CDR3 consists of 14 residues. The germline CDR1 and CDR2 sequences are MNHNS and SASEGT. The CDR3 DNA reads as TGTGCCAGCAGTGAAGCGAAGGGGGACTATGGCTACACCTTC. Amino acid sequence: CASSEAKGDYGYTF.

This CDR3 is CASSYFTWSSYNEQFF. The CDR3, as DNA: TGTGCCAGCAGTTACTTTACCTGGAGCTCCTACAATGAGCAGTTCTTC. V and J are TRBV6-6 and TRBJ2-1, with no clear D. Germline CDR1 and CDR2: MNHNY and SVGAGI (reference sequence). The CDR3 runs 16 residues. Deletions cut 1 base from V and 0 bases from J, with 10 bases between.

The rearrangement joins TRBV28 to TRBJ2-5, with D tentatively TRBD1 (7 bases). Trimming stripped 7 bases from V and 2 bases from J, with 23 bases between. This CDR3 is built from 17 residues. From germline, CDR1 is MDHEN and CDR2 SYDVKM. The CDR3 coding sequence is TGTGCCAGCACCCTCAACGGAGGGGGCCATAGTCAAGAGACCCAGTACTTC. This codes for CASTLNGGGHSQETQYF.

The V call is TRBV19, the J call TRBJ2-1; 8 bases line up with TRBD1. The CDR3 is made up of 14 amino acids. CDR1 is LNHDA and CDR2 is SQIVND in the germline V gene (reference sequence). The J segment lost 0 bases and the V segment lost 7 bases, leaving 2 bases of the junction unmatched. The CDR3 DNA is TGTGCCAGTAACAGGGGGAACTCCTACAATGAGCAGTTCTTC. Translated, it gives CASNRGNSYNEQFF.

The V gene is TRBV7-2, the J gene TRBJ1-1; D gene ambiguous. CDR3 length equals 14 residues. Germline CDR1 and CDR2: SGHTA and FQGNSA. With 3 bases removed from V and 0 bases from J, the gap between germline ends came to 8 bases. Here the CDR3 reads CASSLWALNTEAFF. For the CDR3, the DNA is TGTGCCAGCAGCTTGTGGGCCCTGAACACTGAAGCTTTCTTT.

The CDR3 reads CAWGARGAGDGYTF. For the CDR3, the DNA is TGTGCCTGGGGCGCACGCGGGGCAGGGGATGGCTACACCTTC. J is TRBJ1-2 and V is TRBV30, with a possible D match to TRBD1 (6 bases). CDR1 and CDR2 (germline): GTSNPN, SVGIG (reference sequence). The CDR3 is 14 residues long. The ends were cut back, 5 bases at V and 6 bases at J, with 19 bases in the middle.